Below are 7 T cell receptor beta chains sequenced from a single sample in a study of T cell responses to AZD1222 COVID-19 vaccine. Sequencing used immunoSEQ multiplex PCR; TCRdb keeps in-frame clones, though not all of them. This table holds some 110,000 clones, more than 75% found once. Sequencing was performed on peripheral blood, taken 28 days after the second AZD1222 dose. The receptor source for this set is an adult who received the AZD1222 COVID-19 vaccine.

The chain uses TRBV30 and TRBJ1-5; D remains ambiguous. Germline CDR1 GTSNPN, CDR2 SVGIG (reference sequence). V lost 4 bases, J lost 1 base, and 8 bases lay in between. The CDR3 spans 13 residues. The CDR3 DNA sequence: TGTGCCTGGACATTGGGCAGCAATCAGCCCCAGCATTTT. Translating it yields CAWTLGSNQPQHF.

The V gene is TRBV5-1, the J gene TRBJ1-4, with D hard to call. CDR1 and CDR2 (germline): SGHRS, YFSETQ. The CDR3 length is 13 residues. The V gene lost 2 bases and the J gene lost 8 bases, with 10 bases spanning the gap. Here the CDR3 reads CASSFGQDEKLFF. CDR3 in DNA: TGCGCCAGCAGCTTTGGGCAGGACGAAAAACTGTTTTTT.

The rearrangement uses TRBV5-6 and TRBJ2-5, with D perhaps matching TRBD2 (6 bases). Germline CDR1 is SGHDT and CDR2 is YYEEEE. Trimming removed 0 bases from V and 2 bases from J, with 8 bases in between. This CDR3 is 14 amino acids long. The CDR3 reads CASSLDAGQETQYF. The CDR3 DNA reads TGTGCCAGCAGCTTGGATGCGGGACAAGAGACCCAGTACTTC. The full variable domain, with the rest looked up from reference TRBV5-6 and TRBJ2-5, is DAGVTQSPTHLIKTRGQQVTLRCSPKSGHDTVSWYQQALGQGPQFIFQYYEEEERQRGNFPDRFSGHQFPNYSSELNVNALLLGDSALYLCASSLDAGQETQYFGPGTRLLVL.

The rearrangement links TRBV10-3 to TRBJ2-2; 14 bases line up with TRBD2. The CDR3 runs 20 residues. Trimming at V came to 0 bases and at J to 4 bases, leaving 10 bases not matched to a gene. CDR1 and CDR2 from the germline V gene are ENHRY and SYGVKD. The CDR3 DNA sequence: TGTGCCATCAGTGAGTCACCGGGACTAGCGGGAGAAGGGAGCACCGGGGAGCTGTTTTTT. Residues: CAISESPGLAGEGSTGELFF.

This clone showed up just a few times. The chain couples TRBV6-5 to TRBJ2-1; 7 nucleotides align to TRBD2. The CDR3 sequence is 13 residues long. Germline CDR1 is MNHEY and CDR2 is SVGAGI. The trim removed 4 bases at V and 5 bases at J, leaving 2 bases unmatched. CDR3 region: CASSWTRNNEQFF. DNA of the CDR3: TGTGCCAGCAGTTGGACTAGGAACAATGAGCAGTTCTTC.

The rearrangement links TRBV3-1 (or the pseudogene TRBV3-2) to TRBJ2-7, with TRBD1 matching over 10 bases. The CDR3 is 16 amino acids. The V gene's germline CDR1 is LGHDT and CDR2 YNNKEL (reference sequence). V lost 1 base, J lost 6 bases, and 9 bases stayed unmatched. The CDR3, as DNA: TGTGCCAGCAGCCAAGGCCGGACAGGGGGGTTGTTCGAGCAGTACTTC. Amino acids: CASSQGRTGGLFEQYF.

The rearrangement links TRBV6-6 to TRBJ1-1; tentative D call: TRBD1 (5 bases). CDR1 is MNHNY and CDR2 is SVGAGI in the germline V gene (reference sequence). This CDR3 region has 13 residues. With 2 bases removed from V and 1 base from J, the gap between germline ends came to 5 bases. This CDR3 reads CASSYRGNTEAFF. In nucleotides, the CDR3 is TGTGCCAGCAGTTACAGGGGGAACACTGAAGCTTTCTTT.